What follows describes a single TCR beta chain. This specimen belongs to a study of cytomegalovirus exposure and HLA in healthy donors. Amplification used 60 Vbeta primers and 13 Jbeta primers. Sequenced by immunoSEQ multiplex PCR; TCRdb stores in-frame clones only, minus some. The table lists 150,000 to 200,000 clones, about 80% of them singletons. The receptor was isolated from a woman in her thirties in good health and CMV-seronegative. Material for sequencing was PBMCs.

The CDR3 sequence is CASSFTGEYEQYF. Written as DNA, the CDR3 is TGTGCCAGCAGTTTTACAGGGGAGTACGAGCAGTACTTC. V gene TRBV6-1 combines with J gene TRBJ2-7, with 7 bases identical to TRBD1. J gave up 4 bases and V 5 bases, and 5 bases lay outside the gene matches. The germline V gene encodes CDR1 MNHNS and CDR2 SASEGT. The CDR3 loop spans 13 amino acids.